This T cell receptor (beta chain) was captured by sequencing in a study of cytomegalovirus exposure and HLA in healthy donors. General study points: TCR sequences were mostly rare, though some public TCRs occurred in many donors. Cytomegalovirus association was listed for approximately 150 TCR beta chains.

Notes on this clone: Antigen: not known.

Only in-frame clones appear in the TCRdb table, and some are missing; sequencing was by immunoSEQ multiplex PCR. This table holds 350,000 or so clones, roughly 85% found once. The CDR3 has 11 amino acids. Germline values: CDR1 LGHNA, CDR2 YNFKEQ. Trimming left V 8 bases short and J 1 base short, with 6 bases between. This sequence was found in a young woman in good health and CMV-seronegative. Sequenced material: PBMCs. This chain joins TRBV4-2 and TRBJ2-7; D possibly corresponds to TRBD1 (5 bases). The CDR3 DNA is TGTGCCAGCGCAGGGTCCTACGAGCAGTACTTC. This codes for CASAGSYEQYF.